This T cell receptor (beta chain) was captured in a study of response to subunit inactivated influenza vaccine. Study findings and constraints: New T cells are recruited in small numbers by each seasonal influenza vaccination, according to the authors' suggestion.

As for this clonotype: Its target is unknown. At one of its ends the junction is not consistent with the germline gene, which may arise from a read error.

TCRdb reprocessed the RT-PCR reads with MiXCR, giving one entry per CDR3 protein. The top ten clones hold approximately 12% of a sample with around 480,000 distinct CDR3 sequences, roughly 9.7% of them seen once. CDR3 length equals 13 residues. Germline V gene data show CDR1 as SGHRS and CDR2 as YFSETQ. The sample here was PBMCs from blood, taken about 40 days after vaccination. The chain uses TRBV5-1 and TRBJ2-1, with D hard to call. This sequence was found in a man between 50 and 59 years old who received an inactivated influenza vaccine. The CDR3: CARSLGSYNEQFF. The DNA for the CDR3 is TGCGCCCGCAGCTTGGGATCCTACAATGAGCAGTTCTTC.